This T cell receptor beta chain was sequenced during a study of T cell repertoires in cytomegalovirus infection. About the study: TCR beta signatures that were public indicated CMV infection and matching HLA type. Overall study results and limits: Clonotypes of TCR beta that were HLA-C-restricted and CMV-specific dominated the ex vivo response. Cumulated frequencies of public TCR beta families served to identify carriers of CMV plus the relevant HLA.

This clonotype showed up just a few times. Its antigen is as yet unknown. MiXCR, run by TCRdb on the reads, gives a single entry per CDR3 protein. Of tens of thousands of distinct CDR3 sequences listed, about 4.2% are singletons. The CDR3 is 16 residues long. Germline CDR1 SGHTA, CDR2 FQGNSA. V shed 5 bases, J shed 10 bases, and the junction held 13 bases outside the gene matches. The sequenced sample consisted of PBMCs. This TCR came from a human donor in good health (CMV status not recorded). Some clones in this sample may be carry-over from other donors' samples. The chain joins TRBV7-2 to TRBJ2-4, with 11 bases fitting TRBD2. CDR3 sequence (DNA): TGTGCCAGCAGCCCCCCCGGGACTAGCGGCAGGAGGATTCAGTACTTC. It specifies CASSPPGTSGRRIQYF. Based on the CDR3 plus reference TRBV7-2 and TRBJ2-4, the full variable domain is GAGVSQSPSNKVTEKGKDVELRCDPISGHTALYWYRQSLGQGLEFLIYFQGNSAPDKSGLPSDRFSAERTGGSVSTLTIQRTQQEDSAVYLCASSPPGTSGRRIQYFGAGTRLSVL.